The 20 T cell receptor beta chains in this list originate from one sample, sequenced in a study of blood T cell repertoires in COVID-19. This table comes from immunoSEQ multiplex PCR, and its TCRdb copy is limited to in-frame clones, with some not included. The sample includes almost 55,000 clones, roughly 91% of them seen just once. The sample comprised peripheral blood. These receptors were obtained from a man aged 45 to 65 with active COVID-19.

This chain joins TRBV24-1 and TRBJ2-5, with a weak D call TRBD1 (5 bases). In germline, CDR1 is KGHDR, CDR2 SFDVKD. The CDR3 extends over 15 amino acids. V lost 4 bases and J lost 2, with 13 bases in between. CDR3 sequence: CATSDQAGPQETQYF. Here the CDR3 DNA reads TGTGCCACCAGTGACCAAGCAGGGCCTCAAGAGACCCAGTACTTC.

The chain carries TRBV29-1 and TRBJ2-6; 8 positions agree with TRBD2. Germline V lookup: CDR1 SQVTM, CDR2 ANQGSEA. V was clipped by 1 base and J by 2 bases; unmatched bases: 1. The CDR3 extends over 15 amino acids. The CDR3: CSVEGGGTGANVLTF. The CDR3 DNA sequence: TGCAGCGTTGAAGGCGGGGGGACTGGGGCCAACGTCCTGACTTTC.

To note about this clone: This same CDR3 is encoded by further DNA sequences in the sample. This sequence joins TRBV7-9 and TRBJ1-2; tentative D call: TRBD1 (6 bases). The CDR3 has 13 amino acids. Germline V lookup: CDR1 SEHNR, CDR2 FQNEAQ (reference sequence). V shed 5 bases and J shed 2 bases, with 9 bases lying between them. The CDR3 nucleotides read TGTGCCAGCAGCCTCGGACAGAACTATGGCTACACCTTC. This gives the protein CASSLGQNYGYTF.

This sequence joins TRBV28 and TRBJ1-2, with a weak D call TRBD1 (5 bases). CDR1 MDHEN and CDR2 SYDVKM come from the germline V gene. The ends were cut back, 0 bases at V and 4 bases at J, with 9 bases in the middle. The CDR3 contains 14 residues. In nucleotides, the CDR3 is TGTGCCAGCAGTTTATGGGGGCTGACCTATGGCTACACCTTC. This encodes CASSLWGLTYGYTF.

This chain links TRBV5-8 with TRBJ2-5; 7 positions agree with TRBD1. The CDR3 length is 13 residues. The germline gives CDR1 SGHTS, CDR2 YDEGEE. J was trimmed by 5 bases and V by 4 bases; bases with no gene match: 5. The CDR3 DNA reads TGTGCCAGCAGCGTCGGACAGGTTGAGACCCAGTACTTC. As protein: CASSVGQVETQYF.

The chain's CDR3 is CSVEMGPDRGPGNTIYF. In nucleotides, the CDR3 is TGCAGCGTTGAGATGGGCCCGGACAGGGGGCCAGGAAACACCATATATTTT. The chain couples TRBV29-1 to TRBJ1-3; 11 nucleotides align to TRBD1. The CDR3 has 17 amino acids. With V trimmed by 3 bases and J by 4 bases, 11 bases remained unmatched. From germline, CDR1 is SQVTM and CDR2 ANQGSEA.

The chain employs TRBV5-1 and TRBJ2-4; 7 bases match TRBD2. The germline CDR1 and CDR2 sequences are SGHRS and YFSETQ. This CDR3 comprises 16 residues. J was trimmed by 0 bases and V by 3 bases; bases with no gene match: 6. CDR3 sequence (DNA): TGCGCCAGCAGCTCCGGACTAGATCCAGCCAAAAACATTCAGTACTTC. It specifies CASSSGLDPAKNIQYF. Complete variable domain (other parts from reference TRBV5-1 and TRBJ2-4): KAGVTQTPRYLIKTRGQQVTLSCSPISGHRSVSWYQQTPGQGLQFLFEYFSETQRNKGNFPGRFSGRQFSNSRSEMNVSTLELGDSALYLCASSSGLDPAKNIQYFGAGTRLSVL.

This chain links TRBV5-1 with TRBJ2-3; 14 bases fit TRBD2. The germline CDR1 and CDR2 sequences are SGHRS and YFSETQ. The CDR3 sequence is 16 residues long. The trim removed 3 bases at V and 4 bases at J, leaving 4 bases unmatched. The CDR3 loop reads CASSYGTSGGADTQYF. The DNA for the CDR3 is TGCGCCAGCAGCTACGGGACTAGCGGGGGCGCAGATACGCAGTATTTT.

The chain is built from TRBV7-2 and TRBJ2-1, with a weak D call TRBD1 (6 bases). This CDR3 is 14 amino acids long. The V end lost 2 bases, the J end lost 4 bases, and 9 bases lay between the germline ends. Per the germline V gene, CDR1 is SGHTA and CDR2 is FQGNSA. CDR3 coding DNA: TGTGCCAGCAGCTTAAACGGACAGTACAATGAGCAGTTCTTC. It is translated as CASSLNGQYNEQFF. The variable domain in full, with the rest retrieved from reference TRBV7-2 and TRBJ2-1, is GAGVSQSPSNKVTEKGKDVELRCDPISGHTALYWYRQSLGQGLEFLIYFQGNSAPDKSGLPSDRFSAERTGGSVSTLTIQRTQQEDSAVYLCASSLNGQYNEQFFGPGTRLTVL.

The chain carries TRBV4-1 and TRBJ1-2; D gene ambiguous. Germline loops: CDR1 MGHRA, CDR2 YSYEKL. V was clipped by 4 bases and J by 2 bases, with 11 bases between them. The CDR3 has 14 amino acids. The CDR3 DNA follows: TGCGCCAGCAGCCTTAGCGCCGCCAACTATGGCTACACCTTC. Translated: CASSLSAANYGYTF.

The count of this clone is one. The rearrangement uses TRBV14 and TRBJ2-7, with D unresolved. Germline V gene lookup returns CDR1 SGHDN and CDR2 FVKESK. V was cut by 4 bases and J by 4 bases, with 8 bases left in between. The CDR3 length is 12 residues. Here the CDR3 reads CASSLGSYEQYF. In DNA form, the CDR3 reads TGTGCCAGCAGCCTCGGGTCTTACGAGCAGTACTTC.

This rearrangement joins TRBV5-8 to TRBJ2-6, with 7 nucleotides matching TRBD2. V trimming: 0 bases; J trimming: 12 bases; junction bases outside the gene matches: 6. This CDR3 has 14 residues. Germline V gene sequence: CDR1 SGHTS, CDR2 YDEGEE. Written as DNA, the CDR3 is TGTGCCAGCAGCTTGGCGGGGGGTGGGAGCGTCCTGACTTTC. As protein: CASSLAGGGSVLTF.

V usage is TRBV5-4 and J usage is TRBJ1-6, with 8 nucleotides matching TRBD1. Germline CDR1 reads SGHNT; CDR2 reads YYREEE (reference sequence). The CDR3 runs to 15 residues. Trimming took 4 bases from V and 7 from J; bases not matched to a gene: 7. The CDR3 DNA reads TGTGCCAGCAGCAGGACAGGGCAATTGAATTCACCCCTCCACTTT. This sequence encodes CASSRTGQLNSPLHF.

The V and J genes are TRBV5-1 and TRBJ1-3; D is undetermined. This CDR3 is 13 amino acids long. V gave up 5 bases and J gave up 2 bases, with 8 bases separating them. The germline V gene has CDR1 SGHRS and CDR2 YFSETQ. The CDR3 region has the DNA TGCGCCAGCAGAGGACTGACTGGAAACACCATATATTTT. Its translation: CASRGLTGNTIYF.

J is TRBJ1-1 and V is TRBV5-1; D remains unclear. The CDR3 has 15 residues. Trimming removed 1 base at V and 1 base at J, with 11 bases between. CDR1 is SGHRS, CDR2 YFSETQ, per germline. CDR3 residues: CASSLIGTGNTEAFF. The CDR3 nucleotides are TGCGCCAGCAGCTTGATCGGTACGGGGAACACTGAAGCTTTCTTT. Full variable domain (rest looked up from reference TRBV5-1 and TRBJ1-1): KAGVTQTPRYLIKTRGQQVTLSCSPISGHRSVSWYQQTPGQGLQFLFEYFSETQRNKGNFPGRFSGRQFSNSRSEMNVSTLELGDSALYLCASSLIGTGNTEAFFGQGTRLTVV.

CDR3 residues: CASSLGRESSYNEQFF. CDR3 DNA: TGTGCCAGCAGCTTGGGACGGGAGAGCTCCTACAATGAGCAGTTCTTC. The chain combines TRBV5-4 with TRBJ2-1, with a tentative D call TRBD2 (6 bases). Per the germline V gene, CDR1 is SGHNT and CDR2 is YYREEE (reference sequence). The CDR3 loop spans 16 amino acids. With 0 bases removed from V and 0 bases from J, the gap between germline ends came to 10 bases.

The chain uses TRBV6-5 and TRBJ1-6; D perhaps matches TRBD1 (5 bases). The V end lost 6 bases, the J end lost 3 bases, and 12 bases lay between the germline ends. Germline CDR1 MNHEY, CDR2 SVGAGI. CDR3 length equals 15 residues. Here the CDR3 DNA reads TGTGCCAGCAGAATCCGGGGACTCTATAATTCACCCCTCCACTTT. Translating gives CASRIRGLYNSPLHF.

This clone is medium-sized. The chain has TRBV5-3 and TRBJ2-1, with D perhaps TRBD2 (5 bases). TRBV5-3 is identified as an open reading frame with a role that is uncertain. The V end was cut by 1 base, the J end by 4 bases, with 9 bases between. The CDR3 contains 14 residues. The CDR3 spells CARSLREKYNEQFF. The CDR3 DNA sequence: TGTGCCAGAAGCTTGCGGGAAAAATACAATGAGCAGTTCTTC.

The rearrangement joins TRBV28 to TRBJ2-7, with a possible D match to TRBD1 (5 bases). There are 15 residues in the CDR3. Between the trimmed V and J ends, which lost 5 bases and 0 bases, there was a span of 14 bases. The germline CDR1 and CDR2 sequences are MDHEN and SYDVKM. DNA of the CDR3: TGTGCCAGCAGTCACCGACCGACAGACTCCTACGAGCAGTACTTC. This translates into CASSHRPTDSYEQYF.

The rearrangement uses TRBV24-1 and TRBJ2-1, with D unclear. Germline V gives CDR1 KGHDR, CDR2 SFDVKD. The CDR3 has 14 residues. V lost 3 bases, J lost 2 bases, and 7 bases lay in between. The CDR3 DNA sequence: TGTGCCACCAGTGATCGCTCTACCTACAATGAGCAGTTCTTC. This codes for CATSDRSTYNEQFF.